This T cell receptor beta chain was profiled in a study of blood T cell repertoires in COVID-19. How the authors handled the data: How many nucleated cells were present was estimated from reference gene primer amplification. Sequencing was performed with immunoSEQ multiplex PCR; in TCRdb, only in-frame clones are kept and a portion is missing. That table is the source of V, J and clone size, and D and trimming were worked out from the DNA. Of 130,000 or so clones detected, 80% to 90% appear once; the ten largest clones hold more than 1.5%. The sequenced sample consisted of peripheral blood. The clonotype comes from a woman aged 60 to 75 with acute or convalescent COVID-19.

CDR3 region: CASSPLRIWRGNSYEQYF. CDR3 bases: TGTGCCAGCAGCCCCCTCCGTATCTGGCGGGGGAACTCCTACGAGCAGTACTTC. J is TRBJ2-7 and V is TRBV3-1 (or the pseudogene TRBV3-2), with 7 bases identical to TRBD2. CDR3 size: 18 residues. CDR1 and CDR2 (germline): LGHDT, YNNKEL (reference sequence). Trimming at V came to 4 bases and at J to 0 bases, leaving 15 bases not matched to a gene.